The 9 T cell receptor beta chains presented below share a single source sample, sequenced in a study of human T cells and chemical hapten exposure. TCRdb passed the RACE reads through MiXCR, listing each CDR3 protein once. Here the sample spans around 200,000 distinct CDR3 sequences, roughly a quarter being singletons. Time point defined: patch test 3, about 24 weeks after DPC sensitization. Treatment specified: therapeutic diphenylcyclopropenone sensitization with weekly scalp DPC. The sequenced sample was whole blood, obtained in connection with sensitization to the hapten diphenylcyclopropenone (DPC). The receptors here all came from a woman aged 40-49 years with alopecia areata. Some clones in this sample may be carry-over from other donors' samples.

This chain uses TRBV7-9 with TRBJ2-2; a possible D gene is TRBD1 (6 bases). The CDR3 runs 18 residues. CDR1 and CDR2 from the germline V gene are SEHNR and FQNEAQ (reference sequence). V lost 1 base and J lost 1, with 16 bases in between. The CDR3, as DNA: TGTGCCAGCAGCTTAGGTCTGGGGGCCCTTCAGAACACCGGGGAGCTGTTTTTT. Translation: CASSLGLGALQNTGELFF.

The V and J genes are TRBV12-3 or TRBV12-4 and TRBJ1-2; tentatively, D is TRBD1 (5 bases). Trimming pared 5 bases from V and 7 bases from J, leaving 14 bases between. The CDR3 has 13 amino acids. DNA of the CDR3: TGTGCCAGCAGTGGACGGCTCGGGGGTGGCTACACCTTC. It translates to CASSGRLGGGYTF.

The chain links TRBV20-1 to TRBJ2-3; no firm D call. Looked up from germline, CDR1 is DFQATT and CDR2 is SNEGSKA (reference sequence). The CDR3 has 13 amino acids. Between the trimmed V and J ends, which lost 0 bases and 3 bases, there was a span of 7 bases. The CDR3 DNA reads TGCAGTGCTAGAGATGGACGGACAGATACGCAGTATTTT. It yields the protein CSARDGRTDTQYF.

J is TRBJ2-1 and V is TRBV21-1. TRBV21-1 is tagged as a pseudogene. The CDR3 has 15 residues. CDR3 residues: CASRFGRPNYNEQFF. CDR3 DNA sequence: TGTGCCAGCAGATTCGGTAGACCGAATTACAATGAGCAGTTCTTC.

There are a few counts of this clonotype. The CDR3 sequence: CASKDRGPNNQPQHF. For the CDR3, the DNA is TGTGCCAGTAAAGACAGGGGGCCTAACAATCAGCCCCAGCATTTT. V usage is TRBV19 and J usage is TRBJ1-5; 10 bases match TRBD1. The V gene's germline CDR1 is LNHDA and CDR2 SQIVND (reference sequence). The CDR3 is 15 residues long. The trim removed 7 bases at V and 3 bases at J, leaving 6 bases unmatched.

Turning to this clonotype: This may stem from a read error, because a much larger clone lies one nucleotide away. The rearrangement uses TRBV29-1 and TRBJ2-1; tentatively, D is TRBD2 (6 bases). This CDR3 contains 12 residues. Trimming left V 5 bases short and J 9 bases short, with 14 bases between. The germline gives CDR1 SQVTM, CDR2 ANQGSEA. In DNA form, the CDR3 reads TGCAGCGTTAGGGAGGAGGAGGGTGAGCAGTTCTTC. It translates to CSVREEEGEQFF.

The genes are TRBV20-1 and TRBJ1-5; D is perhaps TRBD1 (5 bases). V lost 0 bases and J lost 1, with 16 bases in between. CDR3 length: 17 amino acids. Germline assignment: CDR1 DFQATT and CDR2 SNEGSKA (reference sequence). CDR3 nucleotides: TGCAGTGCTAGAGATTCTCGGGGTCGGGGGAGCAATCAGCCCCAGCATTTT. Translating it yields CSARDSRGRGSNQPQHF.

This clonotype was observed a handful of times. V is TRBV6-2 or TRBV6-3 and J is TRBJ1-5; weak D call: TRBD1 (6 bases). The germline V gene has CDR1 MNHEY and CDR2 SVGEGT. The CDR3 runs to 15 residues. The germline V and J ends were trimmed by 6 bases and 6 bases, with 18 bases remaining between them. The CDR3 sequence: CASSPGRQVFQPQHF. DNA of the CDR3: TGTGCCAGCAGCCCGGGACGACAGGTGTTTCAGCCCCAGCATTTT.

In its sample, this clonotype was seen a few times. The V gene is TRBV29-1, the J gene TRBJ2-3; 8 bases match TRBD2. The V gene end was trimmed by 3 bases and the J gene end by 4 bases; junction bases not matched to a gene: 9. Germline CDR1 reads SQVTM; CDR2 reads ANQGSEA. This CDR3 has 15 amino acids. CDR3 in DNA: TGCAGCGTTGACGGAAGCGGGAGTTCCGCAGATACGCAGTATTTT. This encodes CSVDGSGSSADTQYF.